Each of the 18 T cell receptor beta chains below was sequenced from the same sample in a study of regulatory T cells in long-lasting Graves disease. Time point described: newly diagnosed GD, antithyroid drugs for less than 3 months. Generation of the TCR library employed RNA extracted from PBMCs. Building of the TCR beta libraries involved iRepertoire HTBI primers and Arm-PCR of CDR3 regions. TCRdb analysed the multiplex PCR reads with MiXCR anew, one entry per CDR3 protein. The data hold roughly 530,000 distinct CDR3 sequences, with 15% to 20% observed a single time. Another study also made use of these data, one on T cells in Graves' hyperthyroidism and ophthalmopathy.

The sample here was peripheral blood mononuclear cells (PBMCs), taken at new diagnosis, from a patient treated with antithyroid drugs. These receptors were obtained from a woman aged 35-60 years with Graves disease.

To note about this clonotype: The junction and the germline gene differ at one end; a read error may be behind it. The J gene is TRBJ2-1, the V gene TRBV12-3 or TRBV12-4; D may be TRBD2 (5 bases). This CDR3 is 14 amino acids long. CDR3 loop: CAGSLGLAGNEQFF. The CDR3 region has the DNA TGTGCCGGCAGTTTAGGCCTAGCCGGCAATGAGCAGTTCTTC.

In this sample, this clonotype turned up many times. The rearrangement uses TRBV3-1 and TRBJ1-6; a possible D gene is TRBD1 (5 bases). Germline CDR1 and CDR2: LGHDT and YNNKEL (reference sequence). This CDR3 has 15 amino acids. Deletions cut 0 bases from V and 10 bases from J, with 13 bases between. As DNA, the CDR3 is TGTGCCAGCAGCCAAGAATGGGGGGGAGGCTCACCCCTCCACTTT. It codes for CASSQEWGGGSPLHF.

The chain uses TRBV7-2 and TRBJ2-2; TRBD1 aligns across 7 bases. CDR3 length: 14 amino acids. The germline CDR1 and CDR2 sequences are SGHTA and FQGNSA. V gave up 3 bases and J gave up 6 bases; unmatched junction bases: 4. CDR3 sequence: CASSLNRGPGELFF. The CDR3 nucleotides read TGTGCCAGCAGCTTGAACAGGGGCCCCGGGGAGCTGTTTTTT.

This clonotype showed up many times. The chain combines TRBV12-5 with TRBJ1-2; a weak D match, TRBD1 (5 bases). Germline CDR1 reads LGHNT; CDR2 reads FRNRAP. The CDR3 contains 14 residues. V lost 1 base and J 3 bases, leaving 9 bases between the germline ends. The CDR3 DNA is TGTGCTAGTGGTTTGGCGGGACCTTACTATGGCTACACCTTC. Its translation is CASGLAGPYYGYTF.

This clonotype came up many times. Here the CDR3 DNA reads TGTGCCAGCAGCCACCGAGGACAGATGAACACTGAAGCTTTCTTT. This encodes CASSHRGQMNTEAFF. This chain links TRBV11-2 with TRBJ1-1, with D perhaps TRBD1 (6 bases). From germline, CDR1 is SGHAT and CDR2 FQNNGV. V lost 5 bases to trimming and J lost 0 bases, with 13 bases between them. The CDR3 has 15 residues.

This chain links TRBV6-1 with TRBJ2-1, with a weak D call TRBD2 (6 bases). V was clipped by 7 bases and J by 0 bases, with 16 bases between them. The CDR3 runs 16 residues. The V gene's germline CDR1 is MNHNS and CDR2 SASEGT. Here the CDR3 DNA reads TGTGCCAGCACCCCGAAGGAGGGTTACTCCTACAATGAGCAGTTCTTC. Translated, it gives CASTPKEGYSYNEQFF.

This clonotype was seen ten or more times. The rearrangement uses TRBV10-3 and TRBJ1-1; 9 bases are a match to TRBD1. CDR1 is ENHRY and CDR2 is SYGVKD in the germline V gene. The CDR3 totals 12 residues. The V gene end was trimmed by 11 bases and the J gene end by 2 bases; junction bases not matched to a gene: 3. The CDR3: CAVQGANTEAFF. The DNA for the CDR3 is TGTGCCGTACAGGGGGCTAACACTGAAGCTTTCTTT.

This clonotype was seen ten or more times. This chain joins TRBV29-1 and TRBJ1-2, with 8 bases identical to TRBD1. CDR1 is SQVTM, CDR2 ANQGSEA, per germline. The V and J ends lost 6 bases and 4 bases, in that order; junction bases with no gene match: 7. The length of the CDR3 is 13 residues. The CDR3 protein is CSVGTGGGYGYTF. CDR3 in DNA: TGCAGCGTGGGGACAGGAGGGGGCTATGGCTACACCTTC. The whole variable domain, filled in from reference TRBV29-1 and TRBJ1-2, reads SAVISQKPSRDICQRGTSLTIQCQVDSQVTMMFWYRQQPGQSLTLIATANQGSEATYESGFVIDKFPISRPNLTFSTLTVSNMSPEDSSIYLCSVGTGGGYGYTFGSGTRLTVV.

The V call is TRBV6-2 or TRBV6-3, the J call TRBJ2-5; maybe TRBD1 (6 bases). The CDR3 runs 17 residues. V lost 8 bases and J 0 bases, leaving 22 bases between the germline ends. Germline lookup yields CDR1 MNHEY and CDR2 SVGEGT. CDR3: CASGARPGTPYQETQYF. As DNA, the CDR3 is TGTGCCAGCGGAGCTCGACCCGGGACACCGTACCAAGAGACCCAGTACTTC.

Regarding this clonotype: A much larger clonotype is one base distant, so this may be a read error. V usage is TRBV7-8 and J usage is TRBJ2-2, with TRBD1 as a possible D gene (5 bases). Germline lookup yields CDR1 SGHVS and CDR2 FQNEAQ. CDR3 length equals 15 residues. DNA of the CDR3: TGTGCCAGCCGCTTGGGAAGGATGGGGCCCGGGGAGCTGTTTTTT. This translates into CASRLGRMGPGELFF.

The table lists this clonotype with many counts. The rearrangement links TRBV12-3 or TRBV12-4 to TRBJ2-7; D gene ambiguous. The CDR3 consists of 14 residues. Trimming took off 5 bases at V and 5 bases at J, with 16 bases between the two ends. CDR3 protein: CASSPPGRPHEQYF. The CDR3 coding sequence is TGTGCCAGCAGTCCTCCCGGACGGCCCCACGAGCAGTACTTC.

This clonotype appeared many times. The chain recombines TRBV18 with TRBJ2-3; D uncertain. The V gene's germline CDR1 is KGHSH and CDR2 LQKENI. The length of the CDR3 is 13 residues. With 5 bases removed from V and 6 bases from J, the gap between germline ends came to 12 bases. In DNA, the CDR3 is TGTGCCAGCTCAAGAACCCGCCCGGATACGCAGTATTTT. Residues: CASSRTRPDTQYF.

The rearrangement joins TRBV12-3 or TRBV12-4 to TRBJ2-7; D is perhaps TRBD2 (6 bases). Trimming took 6 bases from V and 0 from J, leaving 15 bases between them. This CDR3 spans 15 amino acids. CDR3 sequence reads: CASSPRRVPSYEQYF. DNA for the CDR3: TGTGCCAGCAGCCCCAGGAGGGTCCCCTCCTACGAGCAGTACTTC.

The rearrangement joins TRBV2 to TRBJ2-7, with a possible D match to TRBD2 (6 bases). V was trimmed by 6 bases and J by 6 bases, leaving 9 bases between them. CDR1 SNHLY and CDR2 FYNNEI come from the germline V gene. This CDR3 spans 11 amino acids. The CDR3 here is CASRREVEQYF. The CDR3, as DNA: TGTGCCAGCAGGAGGGAGGTCGAGCAGTACTTC.

Ten or more counts support this clonotype. V and J are TRBV5-1 and TRBJ2-3; no clear D gene. The V end was cut by 0 bases, the J end by 5 bases, with 7 bases between. The CDR3 covers 13 residues. In germline, CDR1 is SGHRS, CDR2 YFSETQ. The CDR3 DNA reads TGCGCCAGCAGCTTGGGCTCCGAAGATACGCAGTATTTT. Translating it yields CASSLGSEDTQYF.

This chain connects TRBV12-3 or TRBV12-4 to TRBJ2-7; 9 bases line up with TRBD1. The CDR3 loop spans 15 amino acids. Trimming at V came to 5 bases and at J to 3 bases, leaving 8 bases not matched to a gene. The CDR3: CASSPPTGGNYEQYF. For the CDR3, the DNA is TGTGCCAGCAGTCCCCCGACAGGGGGAAACTACGAGCAGTACTTC.

In this sample, this clonotype turned up a few times. The chain links TRBV5-6 to TRBJ1-2, with D perhaps TRBD1 (5 bases). This CDR3 spans 14 amino acids. V was pared by 4 bases and J by 2 bases, with 12 bases between. CDR1 SGHDT and CDR2 YYEEEE come from the germline V gene. In DNA, the CDR3 is TGTGCCAGCAGCCCATGGGGCCTCAACTATGGCTACACCTTC. This encodes CASSPWGLNYGYTF.

This clonotype came up a few times. CDR3 in amino acids: CASTTGVGELFF. The CDR3 DNA reads as TGCGCCAGCACCACAGGGGTTGGGGAGCTGTTTTTT. V usage is TRBV5-1 and J usage is TRBJ2-2; 7 nucleotides agree with TRBD1. The length of the CDR3 is 12 residues. CDR1 and CDR2 from the germline V gene are SGHRS and YFSETQ. With 6 bases clipped from V and 8 bases from J, the junction kept 4 bases outside the gene matches.